Listed here are 32 T cell receptor beta chains from one sample, sequenced in a study of cytomegalovirus exposure and HLA in healthy donors. In the PCR, 60 Vbeta and 13 Jbeta primers were used. Produced via immunoSEQ multiplex PCR; TCRdb's table is partial and in-frame only. Of approximately 160,000 clones listed, approximately 81% are singletons. The sequenced material came from PBMCs. The origin of the receptors is a male donor in good health and CMV-seronegative.

The chain couples TRBV7-6 to TRBJ2-3; D possibly corresponds to TRBD1 (5 bases). Between the trimmed V and J ends, which lost 3 bases and 4 bases, there was a span of 8 bases. The CDR3 covers 13 residues. Germline CDR1 reads SGHVS; CDR2 reads FNYEAQ. The CDR3 sequence is CASSLQGSDTQYF. The CDR3 coding sequence is TGTGCCAGCAGCTTGCAGGGTTCAGATACGCAGTATTTT.

The chain joins TRBV4-1 to TRBJ2-7; TRBD1 matches 11 bases. The CDR3 consists of 13 residues. The V gene's germline CDR1 is MGHRA and CDR2 YSYEKL. J was trimmed by 0 bases and V by 8 bases; bases with no gene match: 0. CDR3 protein: CASGQGASYEQYF. The CDR3 DNA follows: TGCGCCAGCGGACAGGGGGCCTCCTACGAGCAGTACTTC.

V gene TRBV27 combines with J gene TRBJ1-5, with unresolved D. The CDR3 spans 14 residues. Germline lookup yields CDR1 MNHEY and CDR2 SMNVEV (reference sequence). Trimming removed 3 bases from V and 6 bases from J, with 12 bases in between. CDR3 nucleotide sequence: TGTGCCAGCAGTTTTTCGGGGATAGGTCAGCCCCAGCATTTT. Translation: CASSFSGIGQPQHF.

The rearrangement uses TRBV7-8 and TRBJ2-7; 11 bases align to TRBD1. The germline gives CDR1 SGHVS, CDR2 FQNEAQ. The CDR3 consists of 19 residues. J was trimmed by 0 bases and V by 3 bases; bases with no gene match: 13. The CDR3 reads CASSLTQDRGLPRSYEQYF. CDR3 sequence (DNA): TGTGCCAGCAGCTTGACACAGGACAGGGGGCTTCCTCGCTCCTACGAGCAGTACTTC.

The J gene is TRBJ1-1, the V gene TRBV6-4; D is undetermined. The germline CDR1 and CDR2 sequences are MRHNA and SNTAGT. Between the trimmed V and J ends, which lost 4 bases and 0 bases, there was a span of 6 bases. The CDR3 has 13 residues. CDR3 nucleotide sequence: TGTGCCAGCAGTGTACTGATGAACACTGAAGCTTTCTTT. Its protein is CASSVLMNTEAFF.

The genes are TRBV4-1 and TRBJ2-1; D possibly corresponds to TRBD1 (5 bases). This CDR3 is built from 17 residues. Looked up from germline, CDR1 is MGHRA and CDR2 is YSYEKL. Trimming stripped 1 base from V and 9 bases from J, with 22 bases between. CDR3 sequence (DNA): TGCGCCAGCAGCCAAGGGTCGAATTCAGGGCTCCTAACTGAGCAGTTCTTC. It translates to CASSQGSNSGLLTEQFF.

The rearrangement joins TRBV6-5 to TRBJ2-7; TRBD1 is a possible D gene (6 bases). Germline V gene lookup returns CDR1 MNHEY and CDR2 SVGAGI. This CDR3 spans 16 amino acids. V lost 0 bases, J lost 2 bases, and 14 bases lay in between. The chain's CDR3 is CASSYSPWGRTYEQYF. The CDR3 DNA reads as TGTGCCAGCAGTTACTCACCTTGGGGGCGAACCTACGAGCAGTACTTC.

V is TRBV28 and J is TRBJ2-1; D remains ambiguous. This CDR3 comprises 13 residues. Trimming took off 3 bases at V and 3 bases at J, with 6 bases between the two ends. CDR1 MDHEN and CDR2 SYDVKM come from the germline V gene. CDR3 amino acids: CASSLVSYNEQFF. DNA of the CDR3: TGTGCCAGCAGTTTGGTTAGCTACAATGAGCAGTTCTTC.

This clone appeared a few times. One end of the junction fails to match germline, which may point to a read error. The chain employs TRBV7-9 and TRBJ2-1, with D perhaps TRBD2 (5 bases). CDR3 length equals 15 residues. In germline, CDR1 is SEHNR, CDR2 FQNEAQ (reference sequence). The CDR3 DNA sequence: TGTTCCAGCAGCTTTTTCCGGGATCCAAACAATGAGCAGTTCTTC. Residues: CSSSFFRDPNNEQFF.

CDR3 DNA: TGTGCCAGTAGTATAGATCGTGCCTATAATGAAAAACTGTTTTTT. Its protein is CASSIDRAYNEKLFF. This chain connects TRBV19 to TRBJ1-4; D gene uncertain. From germline, CDR1 is LNHDA and CDR2 SQIVND (reference sequence). Between the trimmed V and J ends, which lost 0 bases and 4 bases, there was a span of 9 bases. This CDR3 has 15 residues.

In its sample, this clone was seen a few times. The chain uses TRBV25-1 and TRBJ1-3; D is unresolved. V lost 3 bases and J lost 0, with 15 bases in between. The CDR3 runs to 17 residues. Germline V lookup: CDR1 MGHDK, CDR2 SYGVNS. The CDR3 here is CASSDSPDGSSGNTIYF. The CDR3 nucleotides are TGTGCCAGCAGTGACTCCCCGGACGGGAGCTCTGGAAACACCATATATTTT.

The chain joins TRBV6-5 to TRBJ2-7; tentative D call: TRBD2 (6 bases). V lost 6 bases and J 5 bases, leaving 14 bases between the germline ends. The CDR3 has 13 residues. From germline, CDR1 is MNHEY and CDR2 SVGAGI. CDR3 coding DNA: TGTGCCAGCAGCCCGGAGGGAATCCACGAGCAGTACTTC. It translates to CASSPEGIHEQYF.

This chain joins TRBV7-3 and TRBJ2-1, with 9 bases fitting TRBD2. V lost 4 bases and J lost 5; bases outside the gene matches: 9. CDR3 size: 16 residues. Per germline, CDR1 SGHTA and CDR2 FQGTGA. CDR3 in amino acids: CASSSRIASGDNEQFF. CDR3 nucleotides: TGTGCCAGCAGCTCCCGGATAGCTAGCGGGGACAATGAGCAGTTCTTC.

This chain joins TRBV19 and TRBJ1-5; D may be TRBD1 (6 bases). Trimming pared 4 bases from V and 8 bases from J, leaving 18 bases between. Germline assignment: CDR1 LNHDA and CDR2 SQIVND (reference sequence). This CDR3 has 15 residues. CDR3: CASSTPGQVDKPQHF. Written as DNA, the CDR3 is TGTGCCAGTAGTACCCCGGGACAAGTAGATAAGCCCCAGCATTTT.

The V call is TRBV5-4, the J call TRBJ2-7; maybe TRBD1 (6 bases). The CDR3 length is 15 residues. V lost 4 bases and J lost 0, with 14 bases in between. CDR1 SGHNT and CDR2 YYREEE come from the germline V gene (reference sequence). CDR3 loop: CASSHDRLNSYEQYF. The CDR3 nucleotides read TGTGCCAGCAGCCACGACAGGCTTAACTCCTACGAGCAGTACTTC.

The gene calls are TRBV9 and TRBJ1-1; 7 bases match TRBD1. Per the germline V gene, CDR1 is SGDLS and CDR2 is YYNGEE. With 3 bases clipped from V and 0 bases from J, the junction kept 2 bases outside the gene matches. The CDR3 loop spans 14 amino acids. This chain's CDR3 is CASSADRLNTEAFF. CDR3 nucleotide sequence: TGTGCCAGCAGCGCGGACAGGCTGAACACTGAAGCTTTCTTT.

This chain links TRBV10-3 with TRBJ2-3; 8 nucleotides agree with TRBD1. J gave up 0 bases and V 3 bases, and 8 bases lay outside the gene matches. The germline V gene encodes CDR1 ENHRY and CDR2 SYGVKD. This CDR3 comprises 17 residues. The CDR3 DNA sequence: TGTGCCATCAGTGAACCGGGACAGGACCTTAGCACAGATACGCAGTATTTT. Translation: CAISEPGQDLSTDTQYF.

This clone was seen only once. The gene calls are TRBV4-3 and TRBJ2-4; TRBD2 might be the D (6 bases). This CDR3 comprises 19 residues. CDR1 is LGHNA, CDR2 YSLEER, per germline. V was trimmed by 0 bases and J by 0 bases, leaving 18 bases between them. The CDR3 DNA reads TGCGCCAGCAGCCAAGATCCGGACGTTGCGGGAATAGCCAAAAACATTCAGTACTTC. Protein product: CASSQDPDVAGIAKNIQYF.

The table lists this clone with a count of one. The V and J genes are TRBV7-9 and TRBJ1-1; TRBD1 matches 7 bases. With V trimmed by 0 bases and J by 8 bases, 6 bases remained unmatched. Per germline, CDR1 SEHNR and CDR2 FQNEAQ (reference sequence). The CDR3 has 14 amino acids. CDR3 DNA sequence: TGTGCCAGCAGCTTAGCATCAGGGGGGAGGGAAGCTTTCTTT. Translation gives CASSLASGGREAFF.

V and J are TRBV19 and TRBJ2-1; 9 bases map to TRBD2. The ends lost 6 bases at V and 7 bases at J; junction bases unmatched: 10. This CDR3 has 15 residues. Germline V gene lookup returns CDR1 LNHDA and CDR2 SQIVND (reference sequence). This CDR3 is CASSSIAGARNEQFF. The CDR3 nucleotides read TGTGCCAGTAGCTCAATAGCGGGAGCAAGAAATGAGCAGTTCTTC.

V and J are TRBV27 and TRBJ1-5; D gene unclear. This CDR3 region has 13 residues. CDR1 MNHEY and CDR2 SMNVEV come from the germline V gene (reference sequence). Trimming pared 1 base from V and 5 bases from J, leaving 6 bases between. The DNA of the CDR3 is TGTGCCAGCAGTTTATATCCATATCAGCCCCAGCATTTT. Encoded protein: CASSLYPYQPQHF.

The chain uses TRBV9 and TRBJ2-7; 12 nucleotides line up with TRBD2. V was pared by 0 bases and J by 3 bases, with 16 bases of the junction left unmatched. There are 20 residues in the CDR3. In germline, CDR1 is SGDLS, CDR2 YYNGEE. CDR3 sequence reads: CASSVAPSGASGGASYEQYF. Written as DNA, the CDR3 is TGTGCCAGCAGCGTAGCACCCTCCGGGGCTAGCGGGGGGGCCAGCTACGAGCAGTACTTC.

V gene TRBV4-2 combines with J gene TRBJ1-1; 7 nucleotides match TRBD1. The CDR3 runs 17 residues. J gave up 1 base and V 4 bases, and 12 bases lay outside the gene matches. CDR1 is LGHNA, CDR2 YNFKEQ, per germline. CDR3 nucleotides: TGTGCCAGCAGCCCTCCACGCGAGGGGGCCGGGAACACTGAAGCTTTCTTT. Its translation: CASSPPREGAGNTEAFF.

The V and J genes are TRBV5-5 and TRBJ1-2; possible D gene TRBD1, 5 bases. Germline V CDR1 and CDR2: SGHKS, YYEKEE (reference sequence). The CDR3 length is 14 residues. V lost 3 bases and J lost 3, with 12 bases in between. This CDR3 reads CASSWAREDYGYTF. CDR3 nucleotide sequence: TGTGCCAGCAGCTGGGCCAGGGAGGACTATGGCTACACCTTC.

This chain uses TRBV13 with TRBJ2-7; TRBD1 aligns across 8 bases. V trimming: 3 bases; J trimming: 4 bases; junction bases outside the gene matches: 11. The germline V gene encodes CDR1 PRHDT and CDR2 FYEKMQ (reference sequence). CDR3 length: 16 residues. The CDR3 bases are TGTGCCAGCAGCTTCCGGGACAGGTTAGGGGTTTACGAGCAGTACTTC. It specifies CASSFRDRLGVYEQYF.

The chain is built from TRBV6-1 and TRBJ2-5; 13 nucleotides line up with TRBD2. Germline CDR1 is MNHNS and CDR2 is SASEGT. This CDR3 has 15 residues. Unmatched junction bases numbered 3, after V lost 3 bases and J lost 5 bases. The DNA of the CDR3 is TGTGCCAGCAGTGACACTAGCGGGGGGGCGGAGACCCAGTACTTC. Its translation: CASSDTSGGAETQYF.

V is TRBV28 and J is TRBJ1-6; D call uncertain. Germline V lookup: CDR1 MDHEN, CDR2 SYDVKM. This CDR3 spans 12 amino acids. Trimming shortened V by 5 bases and J by 10 bases, and 9 bases separated the two germline ends. DNA for the CDR3: TGTGCCAGCAGTCTAAGGAGGTCACCCCTCCACTTT. Translating gives CASSLRRSPLHF.

This clone was counted once. The CDR3 protein is CASSLVQGTNTEAFF. For the CDR3, the DNA is TGTGCCAGCAGCTTAGTGCAGGGGACGAACACTGAAGCTTTCTTT. The genes are TRBV7-8 and TRBJ1-1, with D possibly TRBD1 on 6 matching bases. The CDR3 has 15 residues. Germline CDR1 SGHVS, CDR2 FQNEAQ. Deletions cut 1 base from V and 1 base from J, with 10 bases between.

V usage is TRBV7-9 and J usage is TRBJ2-1; 16 bases agree with TRBD2. Germline values: CDR1 SEHNR, CDR2 FQNEAQ (reference sequence). CDR3 length: 19 residues. V lost 3 bases and J lost 6; bases outside the gene matches: 11. In DNA form, the CDR3 reads TGTGCCAGCAGCTTTTTCGGGACTAGCGGGGGGGCGGGGGGCAATGAGCAGTTCTTC. Translation gives CASSFFGTSGGAGGNEQFF.

CDR3 bases: TGTGCCAGACCCAACATGGGGTCAGGGGGGATGAACACTGAAGCTTTCTTT. The encoded protein is CARPNMGSGGMNTEAFF. The chain couples TRBV2 to TRBJ1-1; TRBD1 matches at 7 bases. The junction had 16 bases not matched to a gene; V was cut back by 9 bases and J by 0 bases. Germline CDR1 reads SNHLY; CDR2 reads FYNNEI. The CDR3 covers 17 residues.

The chain joins TRBV5-1 to TRBJ1-5; tentatively, D is TRBD1 (6 bases). Germline loops: CDR1 SGHRS, CDR2 YFSETQ. The CDR3 extends over 15 amino acids. Trimming stripped 6 bases from V and 0 bases from J, with 13 bases between. The CDR3 protein is CASTWHRDSNQPQHF. As DNA, the CDR3 is TGCGCCAGCACCTGGCACAGGGATAGCAATCAGCCCCAGCATTTT.

The rearrangement uses TRBV19 and TRBJ1-5; D gene uncertain. Germline loops: CDR1 LNHDA, CDR2 SQIVND (reference sequence). The CDR3 runs to 17 residues. Trimming removed 7 bases from V and 2 bases from J, with 21 bases in between. CDR3 coding DNA: TGTGCCAGTACCCCGGTGGGAGGGCCAAGGGGCAATCAGCCCCAGCATTTT. It specifies CASTPVGGPRGNQPQHF.